Here is one T cell receptor beta chain with its context. Germline and junction disagree at one end, which may indicate a read error. This entry belongs to a study of blood T cell repertoires in COVID-19. On the study more broadly: PBMCs, B-cell-depleted T cells, or T cells were the source of the cDNA or gDNA that made up the material.

In the original analysis: Quantification of nucleated cells was approximated via reference gene primer amplification. Profiled with immunoSEQ multiplex PCR; TCRdb holds only in-frame clones, not every one. The V and J calls and clone size are taken from that table; D and trimming were inferred from the DNA. In the table there are 90,000 to 120,000 clones, 84% of which are singletons. Germline loops: CDR1 SGHRS, CDR2 YFSETQ. This CDR3 is 15 amino acids long. This receptor was taken from a man in his sixties with acute or convalescent COVID-19. The chain combines TRBV5-1 with TRBJ2-3, with TRBD2 matching over 10 bases. Sequences were obtained from peripheral blood. The CDR3 DNA is TGCGCCAGCAGATCTTCTAGCGGGAGCATAGATACGCAGTATTTT. The encoded protein is CASRSSSGSIDTQYF.